Shown below are 28 T cell receptor beta chains from a single sample sequenced in a study of blood T cell repertoires in COVID-19. Profiled with immunoSEQ multiplex PCR; TCRdb holds only in-frame clones, not every one. The profile covers a few hundred thousand clones, with approximately 82% appearing a single time and over 4% taken by the ten largest. The sample was PBMCs or T cells enriched from blood (not recorded which). These receptors all come from a man in his forties who had been exposed to COVID-19.

The chain joins TRBV27 to TRBJ2-7; 9 bases map to TRBD1. The CDR3 is 13 amino acids. Germline-derived CDR1 and CDR2 are MNHEY and SMNVEV (reference sequence). V dropped 6 bases and J dropped 6; count of bases not matched to a gene: 6. In nucleotides, the CDR3 is TGTGCCAGCAGGGGACAGGGTGCCCTCGAGCAGTACTTC. As protein: CASRGQGALEQYF.

The rearrangement uses TRBV7-6 and TRBJ1-1; maybe TRBD1 (5 bases). Per the germline V gene, CDR1 is SGHVS and CDR2 is FNYEAQ. The CDR3 has 12 amino acids. Between the trimmed V and J ends, which lost 3 bases and 8 bases, there was a span of 10 bases. The DNA for the CDR3 is TGTGCCAGCAGCTTTTTTAGGGGCGAAGCTTTCTTT. This encodes CASSFFRGEAFF.

The rearrangement uses TRBV12-3 or TRBV12-4 and TRBJ1-2; D gene unclear. The V and J ends lost 6 bases and 2 bases respectively, with 4 bases between them. This CDR3 is built from 11 residues. CDR3 amino acids: CASRRNYGYTF. The DNA of the CDR3 is TGTGCCAGCAGGAGAAACTATGGCTACACCTTC.

The rearrangement links TRBV5-1 to TRBJ1-3; TRBD1 might be the D (6 bases). The germline CDR1 and CDR2 sequences are SGHRS and YFSETQ. The V gene lost 0 bases and the J gene lost 0 bases, with 10 bases spanning the gap. The CDR3 spans 16 residues. This CDR3 reads CASSLGDTYSGNTIYF. Here the CDR3 DNA reads TGCGCCAGCAGCTTGGGGGACACTTACTCTGGAAACACCATATATTTT.

V gene TRBV5-6 combines with J gene TRBJ1-4; D is unresolved. V lost 1 base and J 4 bases, leaving 5 bases between the germline ends. Germline V gene lookup returns CDR1 SGHDT and CDR2 YYEEEE. The CDR3 has 13 residues. As DNA, the CDR3 is TGTGCCAGCAGCTTGACTGTTAATGAAAAACTGTTTTTT. Amino acids: CASSLTVNEKLFF.

The gene calls are TRBV30 and TRBJ2-7; 14 bases map to TRBD2. The CDR3 totals 17 residues. CDR1 is GTSNPN, CDR2 SVGIG, per germline (reference sequence). With 3 bases clipped from V and 2 bases from J, the junction kept 9 bases outside the gene matches. In DNA form, the CDR3 reads TGTGCCTGGAGGGGACAGGGGACTAGCGGGGGTACCTACGAGCAGTACTTC. Translating gives CAWRGQGTSGGTYEQYF.

The chain recombines TRBV5-5 with TRBJ2-5; TRBD1 aligns across 7 bases. Germline V gene data show CDR1 as SGHKS and CDR2 as YYEKEE (reference sequence). The V segment lost 4 bases and the J segment 1 base; nucleotides outside the gene matches: 4. CDR3 size: 14 residues. DNA for the CDR3: TGTGCCAGCAGCCCTGGGACAGTCCAAGAGACCCAGTACTTC. It translates to CASSPGTVQETQYF.

The gene calls are TRBV5-1 and TRBJ2-7; 13 bases agree with TRBD2. The germline V gene has CDR1 SGHRS and CDR2 YFSETQ. After removal of 4 bases from V and 1 base from J, the junction contained 2 bases not matched to a gene. The CDR3 has 15 residues. Written as DNA, the CDR3 is TGCGCCAGCAGCCCGGGACTAGCGGGATCCTACGAGCAGTACTTC. Translation: CASSPGLAGSYEQYF.

The chain couples TRBV19 to TRBJ2-5, with TRBD2 as a possible D gene (5 bases). Germline CDR1 reads LNHDA; CDR2 reads SQIVND (reference sequence). V was trimmed by 4 bases and J by 4 bases, leaving 16 bases between them. This CDR3 is 15 amino acids long. CDR3 DNA: TGTGCCAGTAGTACACGGGCCGCACGGGGAGAGACCCAGTACTTC. It encodes CASSTRAARGETQYF.

V and J are TRBV12-5 and TRBJ1-5; D is undetermined. CDR3 length: 12 amino acids. With 9 bases removed from V and 9 bases from J, the gap between germline ends came to 15 bases. The germline V gene has CDR1 LGHNT and CDR2 FRNRAP. CDR3 in amino acids: CASGEGVGPQHF. The CDR3, as DNA: TGTGCTAGCGGCGAAGGAGTAGGGCCCCAGCATTTT. Filled out from reference TRBV12-5 and TRBJ1-5, the complete variable domain reads DARVTQTPRHKVTEMGQEVTMRCQPILGHNTVFWYRQTMMQGLELLAYFRNRAPLDDSGMPKDRFSAEMPDATLATLKIQPSEPRDSAVYFCASGEGVGPQHFGDGTRLSIL.

V is TRBV19 and J is TRBJ2-5; perhaps TRBD2 as D (7 bases). Germline CDR1 LNHDA, CDR2 SQIVND (reference sequence). V was shortened by 4 bases and J by 7 bases, with 16 bases between the two germline ends. The CDR3 consists of 14 residues. DNA of the CDR3: TGTGCCAGTAGTAGAGGGGGGGTTGGAAGGACCCAGTACTTC. This codes for CASSRGGVGRTQYF.

The V call is TRBV27, the J call TRBJ1-2, with D maybe TRBD1 (5 bases). The germline gives CDR1 MNHEY, CDR2 SMNVEV (reference sequence). The CDR3 consists of 12 residues. The CDR3 DNA follows: TGTTACAGGTCCCTACCTAACTATGGCTACACCTTC. It specifies CYRSLPNYGYTF.

The chain recombines TRBV19 with TRBJ1-6, with TRBD1 as a possible D gene (6 bases). The ends were cut back, 4 bases at V and 6 bases at J, with 10 bases in the middle. This CDR3 comprises 14 residues. Germline CDR1 reads LNHDA; CDR2 reads SQIVND (reference sequence). CDR3: CASSRDTFNSPLHF. The DNA for the CDR3 is TGTGCCAGTAGTAGGGACACTTTTAATTCACCCCTCCACTTT.

The chain links TRBV7-2 to TRBJ1-2; the match to TRBD1 covers 7 bases. The V gene end was trimmed by 1 base and the J gene end by 8 bases; junction bases not matched to a gene: 10. Germline assignment: CDR1 SGHTA and CDR2 FQGNSA. The CDR3 covers 15 residues. The CDR3 coding sequence is TGTGCCAGCAGCTTAGAGAGCCACAGGGGTAAGGGCTACACCTTC. Its translation: CASSLESHRGKGYTF.

This chain connects TRBV6-1 to TRBJ1-2; D perhaps matches TRBD1 (6 bases). CDR1 is MNHNS, CDR2 SASEGT, per germline. The CDR3 extends over 19 amino acids. Trimming removed 1 base from V and 1 base from J, with 22 bases in between. CDR3: CASSEGGGQRTRLNYGYTF. As DNA, the CDR3 is TGTGCCAGCAGTGAAGGGGGGGGACAAAGAACACGACTTAACTATGGCTACACCTTC.

This clone was recorded only once. This sequence joins TRBV2 and TRBJ1-5; a weak D match, TRBD1 (5 bases). This CDR3 region has 14 residues. The V end lost 2 bases, the J end lost 6 bases, and 11 bases lay between the germline ends. The germline gives CDR1 SNHLY, CDR2 FYNNEI. The CDR3 loop reads CASSEPGGGQPQHF. CDR3 nucleotides: TGTGCCAGCAGTGAACCTGGGGGAGGTCAGCCCCAGCATTTT.

V gene TRBV19 combines with J gene TRBJ1-5; D gene ambiguous. The CDR3 runs 12 residues. V shed 6 bases and J shed 9 bases, with 12 bases lying between them. CDR1 and CDR2 from the germline V gene are LNHDA and SQIVND (reference sequence). CDR3 sequence (DNA): TGTGCCAGTAGCCCGGGAAGCGGGCCCCAGCATTTT. Its translation: CASSPGSGPQHF. Using reference TRBV19 and TRBJ1-5 for the parts outside the CDR3, the full variable domain is DGGITQSPKYLFRKEGQNVTLSCEQNLNHDAMYWYRQDPGQGLRLIYYSQIVNDFQKGDIAEGYSVSREKKESFPLTVTSAQKNPTAFYLCASSPGSGPQHFGDGTRLSIL.

This clone was detected many times. The gene calls are TRBV30 and TRBJ1-6, with D perhaps TRBD1 (5 bases). Germline values: CDR1 GTSNPN, CDR2 SVGIG (reference sequence). There are 17 residues in the CDR3. The germline V and J ends were trimmed by 1 base and 0 bases, with 13 bases remaining between them. CDR3 coding DNA: TGTGCCTGGAGTGGAGACAGAGCTCACTCCTATAATTCACCCCTCCACTTT. It translates to CAWSGDRAHSYNSPLHF.

Ten or more counts support this clone. This chain uses TRBV27 with TRBJ1-2, with D unclear. The germline gives CDR1 MNHEY, CDR2 SMNVEV (reference sequence). The V end was cut by 4 bases, the J end by 4 bases, with 16 bases between. The CDR3 consists of 15 residues. Here the CDR3 reads CASSSGSALFYGYTF. The CDR3, as DNA: TGTGCCAGCAGTTCCGGGTCGGCCTTGTTCTATGGCTACACCTTC.

The gene calls are TRBV7-2 and TRBJ1-2; 9 bases are a match to TRBD1. Trimming took 1 base from V and 7 from J; bases not matched to a gene: 7. The CDR3 is 15 residues long. Germline loops: CDR1 SGHTA, CDR2 FQGNSA. The CDR3 DNA follows: TGTGCCAGCAGCTTAGATGGGACAGGGCTTTTTGGCTACACCTTC. Its protein is CASSLDGTGLFGYTF.

The chain recombines TRBV7-2 with TRBJ1-4, with TRBD1 as a possible D gene (5 bases). Germline CDR1 SGHTA, CDR2 FQGNSA. The CDR3 runs to 15 residues. V was cut by 2 bases and J by 8 bases, with 15 bases left in between. CDR3 loop: CASSLFAGLGEKLFF. DNA for the CDR3: TGTGCCAGCAGCTTATTCGCAGGGCTGGGAGAAAAACTGTTTTTT. Combining the CDR3 with reference TRBV7-2 and TRBJ1-4 gives the whole variable domain GAGVSQSPSNKVTEKGKDVELRCDPISGHTALYWYRQSLGQGLEFLIYFQGNSAPDKSGLPSDRFSAERTGGSVSTLTIQRTQQEDSAVYLCASSLFAGLGEKLFFGSGTQLSVL.

V and J are TRBV7-9 and TRBJ2-3; 8 bases match TRBD2. J lost 6 bases, V lost 5 bases, and 16 bases had no gene match. Germline lookup yields CDR1 SEHNR and CDR2 FQNEAQ (reference sequence). The CDR3 sequence is 17 residues long. The CDR3 DNA reads as TGTGCCAGCAGCACAAACAGACTAGCGCATCTACGGGATACGCAGTATTTT. Translation: CASSTNRLAHLRDTQYF.

The CDR3 sequence is CASSYPDYTQYF. CDR3 sequence (DNA): TGTGCCAGCAGTTACCCCGACTACACGCAGTATTTT. The chain employs TRBV6-5 and TRBJ2-3, with a tentative D call TRBD2 (5 bases). This CDR3 region has 12 residues. The germline V gene has CDR1 MNHEY and CDR2 SVGAGI. Trimming removed 2 bases at V and 9 bases at J, with 9 bases between.

The rearrangement joins TRBV5-1 to TRBJ2-4, with TRBD2 matching 12 bases. The germline CDR1 and CDR2 sequences are SGHRS and YFSETQ. V shed 0 bases and J 1 base; nucleotides not matched to a gene: 11. This CDR3 region has 20 residues. The CDR3 reads CASSLAPLAGGPVAKNIQYF. The CDR3 DNA reads TGCGCCAGCAGCTTGGCGCCACTAGCGGGAGGACCGGTGGCCAAAAACATTCAGTACTTC.

This chain connects TRBV7-9 to TRBJ1-5, with 10 nucleotides matching TRBD1. The CDR3 has 15 amino acids. The J segment lost 7 bases and the V segment lost 4 bases, leaving 7 bases of the junction unmatched. Germline V gene lookup returns CDR1 SEHNR and CDR2 FQNEAQ (reference sequence). This CDR3 is CASSSQRQGAQPQHF. The CDR3 DNA is TGTGCCAGCAGCTCCCAACGACAGGGGGCACAGCCCCAGCATTTT.

This chain connects TRBV4-2 to TRBJ2-7; the match to TRBD1 covers 8 bases. Germline assignment: CDR1 LGHNA and CDR2 YNFKEQ. The V segment lost 1 base and the J segment 2 bases; nucleotides outside the gene matches: 1. This CDR3 spans 14 amino acids. The CDR3, as DNA: TGTGCCAGCAGCCAAGTGACAGGGGCCTACGAGCAGTACTTC. Protein sequence: CASSQVTGAYEQYF.

V and J are TRBV9 and TRBJ2-2; the match to TRBD2 covers 9 bases. The CDR3 is made up of 15 amino acids. With V trimmed by 4 bases and J by 7 bases, 8 bases remained unmatched. Germline CDR1 SGDLS, CDR2 YYNGEE. The CDR3 is CASSPRLAGIGELFF. The CDR3, as DNA: TGTGCCAGCAGCCCCCGGCTAGCGGGAATCGGGGAGCTGTTTTTT. Complete variable domain (other parts from reference TRBV9 and TRBJ2-2): DSGVTQTPKHLITATGQRVTLRCSPRSGDLSVYWYQQSLDQGLQFLIQYYNGEERAKGNILERFSAQQFPDLHSELNLSSLELGDSALYFCASSPRLAGIGELFFGEGSRLTVL.

The chain carries TRBV7-8 and TRBJ1-2; D gene unclear. CDR1 is SGHVS and CDR2 is FQNEAQ in the germline V gene. The CDR3 length is 14 residues. The V gene lost 1 base and the J gene lost 5 bases, with 11 bases spanning the gap. The CDR3 DNA is TGTGCCAGCAGCTTAGGGGCAGTTTCTTATGGCTACACCTTC. This codes for CASSLGAVSYGYTF.